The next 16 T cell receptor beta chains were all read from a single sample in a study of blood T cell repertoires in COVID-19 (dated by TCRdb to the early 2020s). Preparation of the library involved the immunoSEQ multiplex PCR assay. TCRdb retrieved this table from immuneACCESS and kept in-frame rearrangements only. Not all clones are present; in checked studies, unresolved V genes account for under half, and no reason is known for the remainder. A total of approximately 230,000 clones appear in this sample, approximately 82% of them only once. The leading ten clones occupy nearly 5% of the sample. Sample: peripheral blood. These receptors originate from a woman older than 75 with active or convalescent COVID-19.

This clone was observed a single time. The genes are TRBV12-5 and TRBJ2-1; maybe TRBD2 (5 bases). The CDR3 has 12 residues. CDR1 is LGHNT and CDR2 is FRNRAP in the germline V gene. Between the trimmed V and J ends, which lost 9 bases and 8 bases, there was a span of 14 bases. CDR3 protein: CASGEQSDEQFF. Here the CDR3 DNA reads TGTGCTAGCGGGGAGCAGAGCGATGAGCAGTTCTTC. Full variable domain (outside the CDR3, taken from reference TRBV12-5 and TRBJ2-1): DARVTQTPRHKVTEMGQEVTMRCQPILGHNTVFWYRQTMMQGLELLAYFRNRAPLDDSGMPKDRFSAEMPDATLATLKIQPSEPRDSAVYFCASGEQSDEQFFGPGTRLTVL.

CDR3 loop: CASSTNDGVYGYTF. Here the CDR3 DNA reads TGTGCCAGTAGTACCAACGACGGGGTTTATGGCTACACCTTC. J is TRBJ1-2 and V is TRBV19; no definite D call. V was clipped by 4 bases and J by 5 bases, with 14 bases between them. In germline, CDR1 is LNHDA, CDR2 SQIVND (reference sequence). The CDR3 extends over 14 amino acids.

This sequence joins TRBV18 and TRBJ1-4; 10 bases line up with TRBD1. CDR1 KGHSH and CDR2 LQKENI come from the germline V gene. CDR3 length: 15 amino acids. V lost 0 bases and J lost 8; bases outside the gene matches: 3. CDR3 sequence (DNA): TGTGCCAGCTCACCACCGGGACAGGGGCGAGAAAAACTGTTTTTT. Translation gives CASSPPGQGREKLFF.

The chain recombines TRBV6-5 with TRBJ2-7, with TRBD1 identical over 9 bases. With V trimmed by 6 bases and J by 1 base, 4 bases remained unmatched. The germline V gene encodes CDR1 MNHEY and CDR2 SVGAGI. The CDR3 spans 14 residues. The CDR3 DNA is TGTGCCAGCAGGATGGGACAGGGATCCTACGAGCAGTACTTC. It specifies CASRMGQGSYEQYF.

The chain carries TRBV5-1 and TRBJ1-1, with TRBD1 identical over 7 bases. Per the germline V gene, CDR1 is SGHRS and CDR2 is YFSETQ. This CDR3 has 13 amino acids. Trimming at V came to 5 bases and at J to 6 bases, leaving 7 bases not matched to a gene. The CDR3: CASREGTVPEAFF. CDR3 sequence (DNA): TGCGCCAGCAGGGAAGGGACAGTTCCTGAAGCTTTCTTT.

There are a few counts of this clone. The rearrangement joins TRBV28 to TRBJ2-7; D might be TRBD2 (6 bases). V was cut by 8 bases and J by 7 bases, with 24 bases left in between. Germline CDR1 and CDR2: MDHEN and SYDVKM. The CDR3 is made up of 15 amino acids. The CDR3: CASLFGSAGGREQYF. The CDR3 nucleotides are TGTGCCAGCCTTTTTGGATCCGCTGGAGGGAGAGAGCAGTACTTC.

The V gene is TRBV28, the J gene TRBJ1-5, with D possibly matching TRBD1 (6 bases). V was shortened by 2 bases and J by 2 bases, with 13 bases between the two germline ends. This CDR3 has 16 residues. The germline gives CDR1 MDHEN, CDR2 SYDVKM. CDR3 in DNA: TGTGCCAGCAGTTTAATTCGAGGGGGGGGCAATCAGCCCCAGCATTTT. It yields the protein CASSLIRGGGNQPQHF.

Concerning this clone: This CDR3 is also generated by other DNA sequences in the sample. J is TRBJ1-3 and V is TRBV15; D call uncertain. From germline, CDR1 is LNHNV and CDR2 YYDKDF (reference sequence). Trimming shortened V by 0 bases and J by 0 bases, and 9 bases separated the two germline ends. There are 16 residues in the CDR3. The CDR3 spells CATSRDLPGSGNTIYF. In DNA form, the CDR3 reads TGTGCCACCAGCAGAGATCTACCAGGCTCTGGAAACACCATATATTTT.

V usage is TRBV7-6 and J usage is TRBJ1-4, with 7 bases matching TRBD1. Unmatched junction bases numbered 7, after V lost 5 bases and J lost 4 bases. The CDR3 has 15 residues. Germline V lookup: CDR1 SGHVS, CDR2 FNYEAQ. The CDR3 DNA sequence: TGTGCCAGCAGCGGACACAGGGGAGTTAATGAAAAACTGTTTTTT. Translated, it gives CASSGHRGVNEKLFF.

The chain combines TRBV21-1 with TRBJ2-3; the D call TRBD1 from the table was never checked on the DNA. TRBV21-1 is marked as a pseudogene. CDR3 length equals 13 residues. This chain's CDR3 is CASGDRATDTQYF. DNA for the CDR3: TGTGCCAGCGGGGACAGGGCCACAGATACGCAGTATTTT.

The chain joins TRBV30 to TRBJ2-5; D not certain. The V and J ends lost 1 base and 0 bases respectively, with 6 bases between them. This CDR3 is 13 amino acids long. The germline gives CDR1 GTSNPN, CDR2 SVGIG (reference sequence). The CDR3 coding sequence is TGTGCCTGGAGTGCCAGGAACCAAGAGACCCAGTACTTC. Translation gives CAWSARNQETQYF.

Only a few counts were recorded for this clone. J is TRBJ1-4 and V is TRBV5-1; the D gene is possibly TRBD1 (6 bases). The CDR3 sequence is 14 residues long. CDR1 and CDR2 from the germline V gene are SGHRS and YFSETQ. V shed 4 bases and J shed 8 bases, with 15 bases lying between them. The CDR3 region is CASSLQGYQEKLFF. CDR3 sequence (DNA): TGCGCCAGCAGCCTACAGGGTTATCAGGAAAAACTGTTTTTT. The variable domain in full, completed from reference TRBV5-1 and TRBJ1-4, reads KAGVTQTPRYLIKTRGQQVTLSCSPISGHRSVSWYQQTPGQGLQFLFEYFSETQRNKGNFPGRFSGRQFSNSRSEMNVSTLELGDSALYLCASSLQGYQEKLFFGSGTQLSVL.

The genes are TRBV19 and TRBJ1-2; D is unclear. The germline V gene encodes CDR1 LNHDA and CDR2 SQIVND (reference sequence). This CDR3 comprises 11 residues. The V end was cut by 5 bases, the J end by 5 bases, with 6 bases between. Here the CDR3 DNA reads TGTGCCAGTAGTTCCAGATATGGCTACACCTTC. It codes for CASSSRYGYTF.

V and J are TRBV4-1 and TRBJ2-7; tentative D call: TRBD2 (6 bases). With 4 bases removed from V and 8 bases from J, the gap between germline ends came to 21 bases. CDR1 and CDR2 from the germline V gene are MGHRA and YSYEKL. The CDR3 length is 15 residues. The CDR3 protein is CASSRGDQNGVKQYF. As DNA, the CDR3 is TGCGCCAGCAGCCGCGGGGACCAAAATGGAGTTAAGCAGTACTTC.

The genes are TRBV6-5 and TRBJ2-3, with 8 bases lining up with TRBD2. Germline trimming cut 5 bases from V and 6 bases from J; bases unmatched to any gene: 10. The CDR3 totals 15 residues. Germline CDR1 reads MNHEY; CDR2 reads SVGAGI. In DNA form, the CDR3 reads TGTGCCAGCAGTCCCACTAGCGGCTCAAGCGATACGCAGTATTTT. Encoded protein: CASSPTSGSSDTQYF.

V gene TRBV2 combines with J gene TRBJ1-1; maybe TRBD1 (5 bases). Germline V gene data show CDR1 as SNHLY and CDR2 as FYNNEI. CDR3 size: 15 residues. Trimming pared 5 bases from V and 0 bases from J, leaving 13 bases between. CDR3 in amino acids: CASSSTGHMNTEAFF. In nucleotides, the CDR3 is TGTGCCAGCAGTTCTACAGGTCACATGAACACTGAAGCTTTCTTT.